The 6 T cell receptor beta chains listed next were all sequenced from one sample in a study of robustness of blood B and T cell sequencing. A 5' template-switch oligo added a universal priming site during cDNA synthesis. A 12-nucleotide random UMI in the template-switch oligo labeled every cDNA molecule. TCRdb re-analysed the PCR reads in MiXCR, keeping a single row per CDR3 protein. The data show 3,500 to 4,000 distinct CDR3 sequences, under 55% seen once. mRNA, not genomic DNA, served as the source for TCR beta repertoires. Material for sequencing was peripheral blood. The origin of the receptors is a human donor in good health.

The J gene is TRBJ2-1, the V gene TRBV6-2 or TRBV6-3, with D possibly matching TRBD1 (5 bases). The CDR3 contains 13 residues. The V and J ends lost 6 bases and 3 bases respectively, with 9 bases between them. CDR1 and CDR2 (germline): MNHEY, SVGEGT. CDR3 sequence: CASSVRDYNEQFF. Here the CDR3 DNA reads TGTGCCAGCAGCGTCAGGGACTACAATGAGCAGTTCTTC.

The chain uses TRBV6-5 and TRBJ2-1; D perhaps matches TRBD1 (6 bases). V shed 7 bases and J shed 3 bases, with 16 bases lying between them. Germline lookup yields CDR1 MNHEY and CDR2 SVGAGI. The CDR3 has 15 amino acids. CDR3 loop: CASNTDRTRYNEQFF. In DNA, the CDR3 is TGTGCCAGCAATACTGACAGGACTCGCTACAATGAGCAGTTCTTC.

This clonotype was found a few times. The chain uses TRBV29-1 and TRBJ1-1; D uncertain. Trimming stripped 4 bases from V and 0 bases from J, with 6 bases between. CDR3 length: 12 residues. CDR1 and CDR2 (germline): SQVTM, ANQGSEA. CDR3 loop: CSVGLMNTEAFF. In DNA, the CDR3 is TGCAGCGTTGGACTGATGAACACTGAAGCTTTCTTT.

This clonotype was observed a few times. The chain uses TRBV20-1 and TRBJ1-1; D is uncertain. The CDR3 consists of 15 residues. Germline V CDR1 and CDR2: DFQATT, SNEGSKA (reference sequence). Trimming pared 6 bases from V and 2 bases from J, leaving 19 bases between. CDR3 in DNA: TGCAGTGCCCCACCCCCGACCGCCCGTAACACTGAAGCTTTCTTT. This gives the protein CSAPPPTARNTEAFF.

This chain uses TRBV11-3 with TRBJ2-7, with TRBD2 matching 10 bases. Per germline, CDR1 SGHNT and CDR2 YENEEA. V lost 3 bases to trimming and J lost 3 bases; unmatched junction nucleotides: 20. The CDR3 is made up of 20 amino acids. The CDR3 loop reads CASSFPLDDRTGTSDYEQYF. DNA for the CDR3: TGTGCCAGCAGCTTCCCTCTGGACGACAGGACCGGGACTAGCGACTACGAGCAGTACTTC.

This clonotype was seen a handful of times. The chain joins TRBV4-1 to TRBJ2-1, with a possible D match to TRBD2 (6 bases). CDR1 MGHRA and CDR2 YSYEKL come from the germline V gene. V was shortened by 3 bases and J by 2 bases, with 14 bases between the two germline ends. The CDR3 sequence is 16 residues long. CDR3: CASSHRGTSTYNEQFF. The CDR3 DNA follows: TGCGCCAGCAGCCACCGCGGGACCTCTACCTACAATGAGCAGTTCTTC.